These T cell receptor beta chains were read from a single sample in a study of Graves' ophthalmopathy and Graves' hyperthyroidism. TCRdb passed the multiplex PCR reads through MiXCR, listing each CDR3 protein once. The table includes over a million distinct CDR3 sequences, 36% detected once. The sample consisted of peripheral blood or thyroid tissue (not recorded which). The source of these receptors is an adult man with Graves' hyperthyroidism. Both conserved end residues are part of each CDR3. Fields, in order: CDR3 protein, V gene.

cdr3_aa: CASIQRGLDEKLFF
v_call: TRBV6-1

cdr3_aa: CASSVPGELFF
v_call: TRBV9

cdr3_aa: CASSLQDVGTQYF
v_call: TRBV2

cdr3_aa: CASSFEGDTQYF
v_call: TRBV5-1

cdr3_aa: CAVSPAGNTIYF
v_call: TRBV10-3

cdr3_aa: CASSLRDIYEQYF
v_call: TRBV7-2

cdr3_aa: CASSLGGTGYTF
v_call: TRBV7-9

cdr3_aa: CASSQQDNYNSPLHF
v_call: TRBV7-2

cdr3_aa: CAISEPVTTGGGSPLHF
v_call: TRBV10-3

cdr3_aa: CASSQVGQGVQYF
v_call: TRBV4-1

cdr3_aa: CAIKAGTSGYEQYF
v_call: TRBV10-3

cdr3_aa: CASLETGNEKLFF
v_call: TRBV12-3/TRBV12-4

cdr3_aa: CASSDSGGGSYEQYF
v_call: TRBV12-3/TRBV12-4

cdr3_aa: CASSTGTGGLTEAFF
v_call: TRBV10-1

cdr3_aa: CASSELVAGSYEQYF
v_call: TRBV25-1

cdr3_aa: CATNRDGNQPQHF
v_call: TRBV2

cdr3_aa: CASSFSGLDAEAFF
v_call: TRBV7-9

cdr3_aa: CSAQGRTEQYF
v_call: TRBV20-1

cdr3_aa: CASSQLRGEQYF
v_call: TRBV7-2

cdr3_aa: CASSQNEGRGGSPLHF
v_call: TRBV4-3

cdr3_aa: CASSLIGPVTNSPLHF
v_call: TRBV7-2

cdr3_aa: CASSWAEQYF
v_call: TRBV5-6

cdr3_aa: CASTRSRTSGGYEQYF
v_call: TRBV7-9

cdr3_aa: CASSSRTIYEQYF
v_call: TRBV6-2/TRBV6-3

cdr3_aa: CASSLVKDLPNEKLFF
v_call: TRBV7-9

cdr3_aa: CASSNYIGETQYF
v_call: TRBV12-3/TRBV12-4

cdr3_aa: CASSYLLTNTEAFF
v_call: TRBV6-2/TRBV6-3

cdr3_aa: CASSLVAGAFDTQYF
v_call: TRBV7-9

cdr3_aa: CSVVYWGTSGRAQQYF
v_call: TRBV29-1

cdr3_aa: CAIREDEKLFF
v_call: TRBV10-3

cdr3_aa: CAISTTGDSPLHF
v_call: TRBV10-3

cdr3_aa: CSAHEGNSPLHF
v_call: TRBV20-1

cdr3_aa: CSVDSVVGWNTEAFF
v_call: TRBV29-1

cdr3_aa: CSVSGLAVNTGELFF
v_call: TRBV29-1

cdr3_aa: CASRQARGTEAFF
v_call: TRBV7-9